This T cell receptor beta chain was obtained from a study of vaccination and CD4 T cells after COVID-19. Indicated treatment: approximately nine-day PBMC culture with coronavirus spike peptide pools or control peptides (ViraFEST assay). Alongside approximately 10 IU/ml IL-2 and roughly 9.9 ug/ml peptide pools, PBMCs were cultured at two million per well. Sequencing of DNA taken from cultured CD4+ T cells relied on the Oncomine TCR Beta short-read assay. TCRdb reprocessed the PCR reads via MiXCR and lists one record per CDR3 protein. Among approximately 18,000 distinct CDR3 sequences listed, 60% to 85% were seen once. Germline CDR1 is SNHLY and CDR2 is FYNNEI. Trimming removed 3 bases at V and 5 bases at J, with 11 bases between. This CDR3 spans 13 amino acids. Concerning this clonotype: The antigen is unknown.

The chain employs TRBV2 and TRBJ2-7, with D maybe TRBD1 (5 bases). The receptor was isolated from a human donor who received a COVID-19 vaccine. The material sequenced was CD4+ T cells from blood, cultured in vitro, taken after SARS-CoV-2 vaccination. DNA for the CDR3: TGTGCCAGCAGTGAGGATAGGGGCCACGAGCAGTACTTC. Translated: CASSEDRGHEQYF.